The clone carrying this T cell receptor (beta chain) showed up just a few times. What it binds is unknown. This record belongs to a study of CD8+ T cells in alopecia areata. The sample's treatment: oral pan-JAK inhibitor, 5-10 mg twice daily. The sequencing template was cDNA reverse transcribed from extracted RNA. The data were produced by immunoSEQ multiplex PCR, yet TCRdb's version contains in-frame clones alone and is incomplete. The table has roughly 230,000 clones, less than 45% seen once. Overall study results and limits: Besides other cells, scalp samples also yield sequences of resident alphabeta T cells from normal skin. Clonality in lesional scalp, especially alopecia totalis/universalis, exceeded that of normal scalp.

Germline CDR1 reads SGHNT; CDR2 reads YYREEE (reference sequence). There are 16 residues in the CDR3. The junction had 3 bases not matched to a gene; V was cut back by 4 bases and J by 0 bases. The TCR sequence derives from a human donor with alopecia areata. V gene TRBV5-4 combines with J gene TRBJ1-3; 11 nucleotides match TRBD1. Specimen: CD4+ T cells sorted from blood, collected between weeks 36 and 40, from a patient treated with tofacitinib. In nucleotides, the CDR3 is TGTGCCAGCAGCATTGGACAGGGGGCCTCTGGAAACACCATATATTTT. Residues: CASSIGQGASGNTIYF.